This T cell receptor (beta chain) derives from a study of early stage breast cancer tumors. Study background: Of some 15 invasive breast tumors, about 12 were hormone receptor-positive, HER2-negative.

Study-level results: Blood repertoires resembled normal breast more than tumor.

Libraries were prepared by immunoSEQ multiplex PCR; TCRdb keeps only in-frame clonotypes and omits some of them. The sample lists about 51,000 clones, approximately 78% occurring once. The CDR3 has 13 residues. Trimming stripped 3 bases from V and 5 bases from J, with 8 bases between. Germline V CDR1 and CDR2: SNHLY, FYNNEI. This clone was seen a handful of times. Its antigen is still unknown. This sequence was found in a person aged 35 to 50 with breast cancer. The sample comprised blood. The chain uses TRBV2 and TRBJ1-5, with D perhaps matching TRBD1 (6 bases). CDR3 DNA: TGTGCCAGCAGTGATGGACAGCATCAGCCCCAGCATTTT. The encoded protein is CASSDGQHQPQHF.